The 29 T cell receptor beta chains below were found in one sample sequenced in a study of cytomegalovirus exposure and HLA in healthy donors. PCR involved 60 Vbeta and 13 Jbeta primers. TCRdb's table, derived via immunoSEQ multiplex PCR, lists solely in-frame clones and lacks some. The data hold about 140,000 clones, with less than 85% observed a single time. Sequences were obtained from PBMCs. The receptor set was obtained from a man in his forties in good health and CMV-seronegative.

DNA of the CDR3: TGTGCCAGCAGCGCCGTAGCGGACAGGGGGTCCTACAATGAGCAGTTCTTC. Its protein product is CASSAVADRGSYNEQFF. V usage is TRBV9 and J usage is TRBJ2-1; 10 bases align to TRBD1. V shed 3 bases and J 1 base; nucleotides not matched to a gene: 7. The CDR3 is made up of 17 amino acids. Germline V gene data show CDR1 as SGDLS and CDR2 as YYNGEE.

In this sample, this clone turned up a few times. The chain uses TRBV21-1 and TRBJ2-3; TRBD1 is the table's D call and was not checked against the DNA. TRBV21-1 represents a pseudogene. CDR3 length equals 15 residues. CDR3 in amino acids: CASSKDLQGKDTQYF. The CDR3 region has the DNA TGTGCCAGCAGCAAAGATTTACAGGGGAAAGATACGCAGTATTTT.

This clone was seen a handful of times. The rearrangement links TRBV6-5 to TRBJ2-3; TRBD1 agrees at 9 bases. Trimming cost V 0 bases and J 5 bases; bases outside gene matches: 3. CDR1 and CDR2 from the germline V gene are MNHEY and SVGAGI. This CDR3 is 15 amino acids long. CDR3 in DNA: TGTGCCAGCAGTTACTCGAGACAGGGGGGAGATACGCAGTATTTT. Protein sequence: CASSYSRQGGDTQYF.

This clone was seen only once. The V call is TRBV10-1, the J call TRBJ2-1; TRBD2 matches 7 bases. J gave up 2 bases and V 3 bases, and 10 bases lay outside the gene matches. CDR3 length: 17 residues. Germline V gene sequence: CDR1 WNHNN, CDR2 SYGVQD (reference sequence). CDR3 DNA: TGCGCCAGCAGTGACCCGGCGGGGGAGGTAGCCTACAATGAGCAGTTCTTC. Translated, it gives CASSDPAGEVAYNEQFF.

This sequence joins TRBV11-2 and TRBJ2-7; D might be TRBD2 (6 bases). The CDR3 covers 14 residues. Germline V lookup: CDR1 SGHAT, CDR2 FQNNGV. V lost 2 bases to trimming and J lost 2 bases, with 10 bases between them. The CDR3 protein is CASSLFGGAYEQYF. The CDR3 nucleotides are TGTGCCAGCAGCTTATTCGGGGGAGCCTACGAGCAGTACTTC.

The chain links TRBV11-2 to TRBJ2-5, with 8 bases fitting TRBD1. Germline V CDR1 and CDR2: SGHAT, FQNNGV. The trim removed 3 bases at V and 5 bases at J, leaving 14 bases unmatched. This CDR3 comprises 17 residues. In DNA form, the CDR3 reads TGTGCCAGCAGCTTTAGGGATGTCAGGGGGCCCACGGAGACCCAGTACTTC. It translates to CASSFRDVRGPTETQYF. The full variable domain, completed using reference TRBV11-2 and TRBJ2-5, is EAGVAQSPRYKIIEKRQSVAFWCNPISGHATLYWYQQILGQGPKLLIQFQNNGVVDDSQLPKDRFSAERLKGVDSTLKIQPAKLEDSAVYLCASSFRDVRGPTETQYFGPGTRLLVL.

To note about this clone: A junction boundary mismatches the germline segment, possibly from a read error. V gene TRBV11-2 combines with J gene TRBJ1-3; D is ambiguous. Per the germline V gene, CDR1 is SGHAT and CDR2 is FQNNGV. The CDR3 is 15 residues long. The CDR3 nucleotides read TGTGCCAGCAGCGTAGAATGGAGCTCTGGAAACACCATATATTTT. This sequence encodes CASSVEWSSGNTIYF. Variable domain in full (rest from reference TRBV11-2 and TRBJ1-3): EAGVAQSPRYKIIEKRQSVAFWCNPISGHATLYWYQQILGQGPKLLIQFQNNGVVDDSQLPKDRFSAERLKGVDSTLKIQPAKLEDSAVYLCASSVEWSSGNTIYFGEGSWLTVV.

The gene calls are TRBV6-1 and TRBJ2-1, with 7 nucleotides matching TRBD2. CDR1 MNHNS and CDR2 SASEGT come from the germline V gene. The length of the CDR3 is 15 residues. The junction had 10 bases not matched to a gene; V was cut back by 6 bases and J by 5 bases. The CDR3 nucleotides read TGTGCCAGCAGCTTGACTAGCACGTCTAACAATGAGCAGTTCTTC. It codes for CASSLTSTSNNEQFF.

This chain uses TRBV18 with TRBJ2-5; 8 bases are a match to TRBD1. Germline lookup yields CDR1 KGHSH and CDR2 LQKENI. The CDR3 is 14 amino acids. Germline trimming cut 1 base from V and 3 bases from J; bases unmatched to any gene: 1. The CDR3, as DNA: TGTGCCAGCTCACCACAGACAGGGGAAGAGACCCAGTACTTC. This gives the protein CASSPQTGEETQYF.

The gene calls are TRBV19 and TRBJ2-7; 10 nucleotides line up with TRBD2. V shed 7 bases, J shed 4 bases, and the junction held 7 bases outside the gene matches. Germline V gene data show CDR1 as LNHDA and CDR2 as SQIVND (reference sequence). The CDR3 consists of 14 residues. DNA of the CDR3: TGTGCCAGTACCTCGAGCGGGGGGGCTTACGAGCAGTACTTC. Translated: CASTSSGGAYEQYF.

V is TRBV7-9 and J is TRBJ1-6, with D possibly matching TRBD1 (5 bases). The germline V and J ends were trimmed by 8 bases and 3 bases, with 11 bases remaining between them. The germline V gene encodes CDR1 SEHNR and CDR2 FQNEAQ (reference sequence). The CDR3 spans 14 residues. The CDR3 nucleotides read TGTGCCAGCGCGGGGGGTTTCTATAATTCACCCCTCCACTTT. It codes for CASAGGFYNSPLHF.

The J gene is TRBJ2-7, the V gene TRBV5-6, with D unclear. Germline V gene sequence: CDR1 SGHDT, CDR2 YYEEEE. Trimming left V 3 bases short and J 1 base short, with 5 bases between. The CDR3 length is 12 residues. The CDR3: CASSYLSYEQYF. The CDR3, as DNA: TGTGCCAGCAGCTACCTATCCTACGAGCAGTACTTC.

The gene calls are TRBV7-6 and TRBJ2-3, with D tentatively TRBD2 (5 bases). Trimming shortened V by 1 base and J by 2 bases, and 13 bases separated the two germline ends. CDR1 and CDR2 (germline): SGHVS, FNYEAQ. CDR3 length equals 16 residues. CDR3 loop: CASSLDLAGLTDTQYF. CDR3 in DNA: TGTGCCAGCAGCTTAGATTTGGCCGGACTCACAGATACGCAGTATTTT. Full variable domain (missing parts from reference TRBV7-6 and TRBJ2-3): GAGVSQSPRYKVTKRGQDVALRCDPISGHVSLYWYRQALGQGPEFLTYFNYEAQQDKSGLPNDRFSAERPEGSISTLTIQRTEQRDSAMYRCASSLDLAGLTDTQYFGPGTRLTVL.

This chain links TRBV4-1 with TRBJ2-1, with D maybe TRBD2 (5 bases). Germline V lookup: CDR1 MGHRA, CDR2 YSYEKL. The V gene lost 4 bases and the J gene lost 0 bases, with 19 bases spanning the gap. The CDR3 spans 18 residues. The CDR3 DNA follows: TGCGCCAGCAGCCCCTATTCGGTTAGCGCCATCTCCTACAATGAGCAGTTCTTC. It specifies CASSPYSVSAISYNEQFF.

This clone was detected once. The chain recombines TRBV27 with TRBJ2-7; 7 positions match TRBD2. Looked up from germline, CDR1 is MNHEY and CDR2 is SMNVEV (reference sequence). This CDR3 spans 14 amino acids. V shed 5 bases, J shed 3 bases, and the junction held 7 bases outside the gene matches. The DNA for the CDR3 is TGTGCCAGCAGTCCCATAGCGGGCGACTACGAGCAGTACTTC. Amino acid sequence: CASSPIAGDYEQYF.

The CDR3 sequence: CASTSRGSHEQYF. The CDR3 nucleotides read TGTGCCAGTACCTCCCGGGGATCCCACGAGCAGTACTTC. The chain employs TRBV19 and TRBJ2-7; D may be TRBD2 (5 bases). The V gene lost 7 bases and the J gene lost 5 bases, with 15 bases spanning the gap. The germline CDR1 and CDR2 sequences are LNHDA and SQIVND (reference sequence). This CDR3 has 13 residues.

The chain combines TRBV4-1 with TRBJ2-1; maybe TRBD2 (6 bases). Germline V gives CDR1 MGHRA, CDR2 YSYEKL. This CDR3 is 15 amino acids long. Trimming cost V 1 base and J 5 bases, with 12 bases left between them. The CDR3 DNA is TGCGCCAGCAGCCAAGGATGGACTACTGACAATGAGCAGTTCTTC. Translation gives CASSQGWTTDNEQFF.

The gene calls are TRBV15 and TRBJ2-3, with 7 bases fitting TRBD2. Germline V lookup: CDR1 LNHNV, CDR2 YYDKDF (reference sequence). This CDR3 is built from 18 residues. The trim removed 1 base at V and 2 bases at J, leaving 12 bases unmatched. The CDR3 DNA reads TGTGCCACCAGCAGAGGGCTAGCGGATACCGAGCCCACAGATACGCAGTATTTT. Residues: CATSRGLADTEPTDTQYF.

The chain has TRBV5-4 and TRBJ2-3; 7 nucleotides agree with TRBD1. V lost 5 bases to trimming and J lost 2 bases; unmatched junction nucleotides: 5. Germline V gene lookup returns CDR1 SGHNT and CDR2 YYREEE (reference sequence). This CDR3 is built from 14 residues. CDR3: CASRPGQITDTQYF. The CDR3 region has the DNA TGTGCCAGCAGACCGGGACAGATCACAGATACGCAGTATTTT.

The chain recombines TRBV18 with TRBJ1-4; a possible D gene is TRBD1 (6 bases). The V and J ends lost 3 bases and 0 bases respectively, with 11 bases between them. The CDR3 loop spans 16 amino acids. Germline V gene lookup returns CDR1 KGHSH and CDR2 LQKENI. CDR3 sequence: CASSPSDRTTNEKLFF. DNA for the CDR3: TGTGCCAGCTCACCGTCGGACAGAACAACTAATGAAAAACTGTTTTTT.

The sample holds a few counts of this clone. The chain is built from TRBV7-9 and TRBJ2-5, with TRBD2 matching over 12 bases. Trimming cost V 1 base and J 4 bases; bases outside gene matches: 4. The germline gives CDR1 SEHNR, CDR2 FQNEAQ (reference sequence). The CDR3 has 16 residues. The CDR3 is CASSLVASGRGETQYF. CDR3 sequence (DNA): TGTGCCAGCAGCTTAGTGGCTAGCGGGAGGGGAGAGACCCAGTACTTC.

This sequence joins TRBV27 and TRBJ2-7; D is perhaps TRBD2 (6 bases). This CDR3 spans 15 amino acids. Germline V gene lookup returns CDR1 MNHEY and CDR2 SMNVEV (reference sequence). V lost 3 bases, J lost 0 bases, and 12 bases lay in between. CDR3 region: CASSFQERASYEQYF. In nucleotides, the CDR3 is TGTGCCAGCAGTTTCCAGGAGCGGGCCTCCTACGAGCAGTACTTC.

The rearrangement links TRBV7-9 to TRBJ2-2; D is undetermined. The ends were cut back, 3 bases at V and 0 bases at J, with 14 bases in the middle. This CDR3 contains 17 residues. CDR1 and CDR2 (germline): SEHNR, FQNEAQ (reference sequence). In DNA form, the CDR3 reads TGTGCCAGCAGCTTTTCCCAAATCACAGCGAACACCGGGGAGCTGTTTTTT. This codes for CASSFSQITANTGELFF.

This clone was detected a few times. V gene TRBV19 combines with J gene TRBJ2-7, with 7 bases aligning to TRBD2. J lost 2 bases, V lost 7 bases, and 11 bases had no gene match. CDR3 length: 15 amino acids. Germline lookup yields CDR1 LNHDA and CDR2 SQIVND (reference sequence). Here the CDR3 DNA reads TGTGCCAGTACCCGTAGGCGGGAGATGCCCTACGAGCAGTACTTC. Residues: CASTRRREMPYEQYF.

This clone was counted once. This chain connects TRBV6-5 to TRBJ1-5; 9 bases map to TRBD1. Germline assignment: CDR1 MNHEY and CDR2 SVGAGI. V shed 2 bases, J shed 3 bases, and the junction held 2 bases outside the gene matches. The CDR3 is 15 amino acids. The CDR3 nucleotides are TGTGCCAGCAGTTACGGGACAGGGAACAATCAGCCCCAGCATTTT. Amino acids: CASSYGTGNNQPQHF.

V usage is TRBV7-8 and J usage is TRBJ2-1; 8 bases agree with TRBD2. The junction had 12 bases not matched to a gene; V was cut back by 2 bases and J by 0 bases. In germline, CDR1 is SGHVS, CDR2 FQNEAQ. The CDR3 is 19 residues long. Here the CDR3 DNA reads TGTGCCAGCAGCTTAAACGGGCTAGCGGGCCCGAGCTCCTACAATGAGCAGTTCTTC. Its protein product is CASSLNGLAGPSSYNEQFF.

The chain links TRBV4-2 to TRBJ2-5, with D possibly TRBD1 on 6 matching bases. The V and J ends lost 4 bases and 4 bases respectively, with 19 bases between them. The germline CDR1 and CDR2 sequences are LGHNA and YNFKEQ. CDR3 length: 16 amino acids. The CDR3: CASSRDGERGGETQYF. CDR3 bases: TGTGCCAGCAGCCGCGACGGAGAGCGAGGGGGAGAGACCCAGTACTTC.

V gene TRBV13 combines with J gene TRBJ2-1; 8 nucleotides line up with TRBD2. The V gene's germline CDR1 is PRHDT and CDR2 FYEKMQ (reference sequence). J was trimmed by 1 base and V by 4 bases; bases with no gene match: 3. The CDR3 length is 15 residues. CDR3 residues: CASSSTSGSYNEQFF. Here the CDR3 DNA reads TGTGCCAGCAGCTCTACTAGCGGATCCTACAATGAGCAGTTCTTC.

As concerns this clone: Because the CDR3 is missing its conserved closing phenylalanine or tryptophan, this is likely a read error. The DNA is left out, because the CDR3 cannot be placed on it with certainty; the CDR3 is given as TCRdb lists it. The rearrangement joins TRBV28 to TRBJ1-2; the table's D call, TRBD1, has no DNA check behind it. Germline assignment: CDR1 MDHEN and CDR2 SYDVKM. The CDR3 spans 12 residues, counting both ends. CDR3 sequence reads: CASRAGTGPPRV.